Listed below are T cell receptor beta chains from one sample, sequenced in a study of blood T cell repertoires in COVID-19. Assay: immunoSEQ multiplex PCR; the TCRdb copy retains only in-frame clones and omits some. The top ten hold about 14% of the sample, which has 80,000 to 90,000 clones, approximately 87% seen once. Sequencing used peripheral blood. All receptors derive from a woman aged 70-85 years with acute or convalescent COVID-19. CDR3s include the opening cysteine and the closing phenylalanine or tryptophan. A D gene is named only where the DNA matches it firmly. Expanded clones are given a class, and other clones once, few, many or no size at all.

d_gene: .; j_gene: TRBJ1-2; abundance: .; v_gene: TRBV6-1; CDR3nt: TGTGCCAGCAGTGACAAAAACTATGGCTACACCTTC; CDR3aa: CASSDKNYGYTF
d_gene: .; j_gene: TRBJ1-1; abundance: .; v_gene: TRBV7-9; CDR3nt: TGTGCCAGCAGCTTAGTTAGGGGGAGCACTGAAGCTTTCTTT; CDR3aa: CASSLVRGSTEAFF
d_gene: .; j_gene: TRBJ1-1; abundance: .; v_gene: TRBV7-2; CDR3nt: TGTGCCAGCAGCTTAGTGGCGATTAGGGCCCGAAGGGGCACTGAAGCTTTCTTT; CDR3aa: CASSLVAIRARRGTEAFF
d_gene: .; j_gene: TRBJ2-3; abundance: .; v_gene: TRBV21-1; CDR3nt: TGTGCCAGCAGCAAATCGAAGGGGGACAGCTCTTGGCAAGATACGCAGTATTTT; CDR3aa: CASSKSKGDSSWQDTQYF
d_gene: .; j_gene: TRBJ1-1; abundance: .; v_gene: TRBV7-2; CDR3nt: TGTGCCAGCAGCTTAGGGAGCCAGACGGGAGTAGCTTTCTTT; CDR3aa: CASSLGSQTGVAFF
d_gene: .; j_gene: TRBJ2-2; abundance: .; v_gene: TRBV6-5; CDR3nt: TGTGCCAGCCGGGGTACGAACACCGGGGAGCTGTTTTTT; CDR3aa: CASRGTNTGELFF
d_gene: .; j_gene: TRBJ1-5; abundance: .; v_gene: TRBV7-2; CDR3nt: TGTGCCAGCAGCCCCTGGGCAGGGGAAAATCAGCCCCAGCATTTT; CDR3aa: CASSPWAGENQPQHF
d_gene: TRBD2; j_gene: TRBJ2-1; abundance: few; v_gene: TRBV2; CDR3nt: TGTGCCAGCACCCCGCCGGGACTAGCGGAGTTGAATGAGCAGTTCTTC; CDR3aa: CASTPPGLAELNEQFF
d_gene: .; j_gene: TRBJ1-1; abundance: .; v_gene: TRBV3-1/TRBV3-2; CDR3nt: TGTGCCAGCAGCCAAGCAGAAGACACTGAAGCTTTCTTT; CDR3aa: CASSQAEDTEAFF
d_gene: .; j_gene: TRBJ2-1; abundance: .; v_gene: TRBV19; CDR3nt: TGTGCCAGTAGTATAGATCAAGGACTTGGCTCCTACAATGAGCAGTTCTTC; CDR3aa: CASSIDQGLGSYNEQFF
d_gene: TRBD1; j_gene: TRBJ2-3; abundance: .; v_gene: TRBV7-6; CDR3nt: TGTGCCAGCAGCCGGGTCGGGGACAGGGGGCGTGATACGCAGTATTTT; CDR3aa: CASSRVGDRGRDTQYF
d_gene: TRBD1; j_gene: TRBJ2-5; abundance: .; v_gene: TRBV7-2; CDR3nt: TGTGCCAGCAGCTTAGTGGGACAGGGGGCCTCAGAGACCCAGTACTTC; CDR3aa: CASSLVGQGASETQYF
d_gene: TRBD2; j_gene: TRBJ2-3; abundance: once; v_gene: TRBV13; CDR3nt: TGTGCCAGCAGCTACCTCCTAGCGGGAGAGGGAGCAGATACGCAGTATTTT; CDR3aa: CASSYLLAGEGADTQYF
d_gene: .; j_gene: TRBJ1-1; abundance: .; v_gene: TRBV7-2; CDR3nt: TGTGCCAGCCGTGTCAGAGACTTCACTGAAGCTTTCTTT; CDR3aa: CASRVRDFTEAFF
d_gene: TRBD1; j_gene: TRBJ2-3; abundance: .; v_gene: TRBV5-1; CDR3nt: TGCGCCAGCAGCTTGGGGGGACAGGGAAGCACAGATACGCAGTATTTT; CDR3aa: CASSLGGQGSTDTQYF